This entry features one T cell receptor (beta chain) sequence. Its antigen is unknown. Some clones are missing from TCRdb's copy, which holds only in-frame ones; the method was immunoSEQ multiplex PCR. The data contain around 190,000 clones, approximately 92% of them singletons. This entry comes from a study of T cell responses to AZD1222 COVID-19 vaccine. Study-wide points: A rise in Spike-specific TCR breadth and depth followed two AZD1222 doses. In the spike-specific TCR repertoire, nearly half reportedly target unmutated variant regions.

CDR3 length: 17 residues. The V gene's germline CDR1 is LNHDA and CDR2 SQIVND (reference sequence). Trimming cost V 4 bases and J 2 bases; bases outside gene matches: 11. The rearrangement links TRBV19 to TRBJ2-3; the match to TRBD2 covers 8 bases. Source: peripheral blood, taken on day 0 of AZD1222 vaccination. The receptor's source is an adult in good health. In DNA form, the CDR3 reads TGTGCCAGTAGTAGGGGCGGGGGGCCTACTTACACAGATACGCAGTATTTT. It encodes CASSRGGGPTYTDTQYF.